Included here is one T cell receptor beta chain sequence, with context. Its antigen is still unknown. No much larger clone exists at a distance of one base, and base qualities are not known. This sample is part of a study of regulatory T cells in long-lasting Graves disease (dated by TCRdb to about 2021). In the study overall: Persistent Graves' disease was defined as persistently positive TSH receptor autoantibodies together with antithyroid drug treatment for over 5 years. Patients with persistent Graves' disease were compared with patients with newly diagnosed Graves' disease using TCR sequencing and RNA sequencing of peripheral blood. The study was registered as a clinical trial and conducted in China. A total of around 35 samples were covered by TCR sequencing, comprising some 13 persistent and about 20 newly diagnosed Graves' disease patients. On average, persistent Graves' disease patients in the clinical cohort had been on antithyroid drugs for about 9.3 years. What the study reported, not specific to this receptor: Sequencing and analysis were restricted to the TCR beta chain. The study examined only peripheral blood because the primary lesion, thyroid tissue, could not be accessed. Lower TCR Shannon entropy and fewer highly expanded clones were observed in persistent Graves' disease patients than in newly diagnosed patients, which suggested clonal expansion. As a limitation, the authors acknowledged that the small sample size may reduce accuracy. Patients with persistent disease shared more public clonotypes (around 2,500) than newly diagnosed patients did (roughly 970).

The label giving this sample's time point can be read as: persistent/refractory GD, antithyroid drugs over 5 years with positive TRAb. For both TCR sequencing and RNA sequencing, RNA was extracted from PBMCs using TRIzol. Graves' disease was diagnosed according to American Thyroid Association guidelines. Recruitment of patients was carried out at an endocrinology department in Xi'an, China. From each patient, about 9.7 milliliters of peripheral blood was collected into an EDTA anticoagulant tube. Ficoll Paque Plus density gradient separation was used to isolate PBMCs, and no further T cell sorting was done. An Agilent 2100 Bioanalyzer and agarose gel were used to check RNA quality, and a NanoDrop 2000 was used to measure RNA concentration. Libraries were made using multiplex PCR. The sequencing machine was an Illumina HiSeq 4000. TCR beta libraries were built with iRepertoire HTBI primers and Arm-PCR amplification of CDR3 regions. PCR products were gel purified before sequencing. From the authors' description of their analysis: Gene usage analysis of CDR3 amino acid clonotypes relied on the roughly 64 TRBV and over 13 TRBJ segments identified across samples. COPE and FqMerger were used to merge the filtered high-quality paired reads into contigs. Contigs were aligned with BLAST to IMGT TRBV, TRBD and TRBJ reference genes, and CDR3 was defined per IMGT. Clonotypes above 0.1% frequency were classified as highly expanded clones. Shannon entropy served as the measure of repertoire diversity, while the Gini coefficient captured V-J evenness. Public clonotypes were defined as clonotypes shared by more than one individual. TCRdb reprocessed the public reads (quality trimming at Q25 with fastp, clone calling with MiXCR) and kept in-frame beta chains. Each CDR3 protein gets just one entry, which takes the most common genes and DNA from the rows behind it. The V and J calls shown here were made by TCRdb, not taken from the authors' results. Present in this sample are almost 350,000 distinct CDR3 sequences, around 20% of which were seen just once. 29% of the sample is in the top ten clones.

The TCR sequence derives from a female donor with Graves disease. The input for sequencing was peripheral blood mononuclear cells (PBMCs), taken when the disease was refractory, from a patient treated with antithyroid drugs.

This receptor has the CDR3 CASSHRQGEGYTF. The DNA sequence follows: TGCGCCAGCAGCCATAGACAGGGGGAGGGCTACACCTTC. This chain joins TRBV4-1 to TRBJ1-2, and 9 junction bases match TRBD1. Per the germline V gene, MGHRA is the CDR1 and YSYEKL is the CDR2. The CDR3 measures 13 amino acids from cysteine to phenylalanine. Only CDR3 DNA is held: 39 bases, read in frame from base 1. V is trimmed back by 3 bases and J by 8 bases, and the junction contains 4 bases that no gene match accounts for.